The clone carrying this T cell receptor (beta chain) was picked up a small number of times. These data are taken from a study of beta chain features in type 1 diabetes. Study in general: Cells sorted and examined across all samples totaled roughly 100,000,000.

Since all of the isolated RNA was reverse transcribed, expressed TCRB transcripts were what got sequenced. The assay was immunoSEQ multiplex PCR, and TCRdb's table has in-frame clones only and misses some. Of about 150,000 clones listed, about 9.2% are singletons. V was pared by 4 bases and J by 2 bases, with 14 bases between. The germline V gene has CDR1 SNHLY and CDR2 FYNNEI. The CDR3 runs to 15 residues. Material: central memory CD4+ T cells from blood. The source is a man between 18 and 29 years old in good health. The chain is built from TRBV2 and TRBJ1-2; possibly TRBD1 for D (6 bases). This CDR3 reads CASSGPQGMNYGYTF. The CDR3 bases are TGTGCCAGCAGTGGCCCACAGGGAATGAACTATGGCTACACCTTC. The whole variable domain, filled in from reference TRBV2 and TRBJ1-2, reads EPEVTQTPSHQVTQMGQEVILRCVPISNHLYFYWYRQILGQKVEFLVSFYNNEISEKSEIFDDQFSVERPDGSNFTLKIRSTKLEDSAMYFCASSGPQGMNYGYTFGSGTRLTVV.